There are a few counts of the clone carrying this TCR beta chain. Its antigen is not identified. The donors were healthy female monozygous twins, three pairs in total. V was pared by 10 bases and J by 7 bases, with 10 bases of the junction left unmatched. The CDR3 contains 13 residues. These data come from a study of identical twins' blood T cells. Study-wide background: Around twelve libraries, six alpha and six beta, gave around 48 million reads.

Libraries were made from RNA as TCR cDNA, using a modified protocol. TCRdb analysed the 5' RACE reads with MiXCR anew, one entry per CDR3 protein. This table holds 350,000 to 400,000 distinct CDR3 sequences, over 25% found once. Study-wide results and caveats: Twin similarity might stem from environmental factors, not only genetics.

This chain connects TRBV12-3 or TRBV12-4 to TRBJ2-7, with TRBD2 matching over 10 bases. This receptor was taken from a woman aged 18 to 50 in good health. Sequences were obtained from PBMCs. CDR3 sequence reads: CATSSGSAWEQYF. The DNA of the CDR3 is TGTGCCACCTCTAGCGGGAGTGCATGGGAGCAGTACTTC.